This T cell receptor beta chain emerged from a study of shared clonotypes between healthy human individuals. About the research overall: The donor pool was made up of two women and a few men aged 18 to 49.

As defined, naive CD8 cells were CD45RO-negative and positively selected for CCR7, with terminally differentiated effector memory CD45RA+ cells excluded. The germline V and J ends were trimmed by 1 base and 8 bases, with 8 bases remaining between them. CDR1 and CDR2 from the germline V gene are SEHNR and FQNEAQ (reference sequence). The CDR3 covers 12 residues. Profiling relied on immunoSEQ multiplex PCR, and the TCRdb table lists in-frame clones only, not all of them. The sample lists around 2.1 million clones, 85% to 95% occurring once. Study results and caveats: All-four-donor shared clonotypes had higher generation probabilities than non-shared clonotypes did. Limitation of the genetic and exposure-history diversity represented came from the few donors.

As concerns this clone: The antigen is unknown.

The rearrangement joins TRBV7-9 to TRBJ1-1; no definite D call. The sample consisted of naive CD8+ T cells from PBMCs. This receptor was taken from a man between 18 and 35 years old in good health. Some clones in this sample may be carry-over from other donors' samples. The CDR3 loop reads CASSLDVAEAFF. CDR3 nucleotides: TGTGCCAGCAGCTTAGATGTAGCCGAAGCTTTCTTT.